This T cell receptor beta chain was recovered during a study of OX40 agonist ivuxolimab in advanced cancers. Across the whole study: Treatment of patients was with ivuxolimab, an agonistic anti-OX40 (CD134) antibody.

A remark on this clone: Its antigen remains unidentified.

Measured with immunoSEQ multiplex PCR; TCRdb has only the in-frame clones, and not every one. The profile shows some 78,000 clones, 86% of them singletons. CDR3 length: 14 residues. Looked up from germline, CDR1 is ENHRY and CDR2 is SYGVKD. The V and J ends lost 8 bases and 6 bases, in that order; junction bases with no gene match: 9. The timepoints at which blood was sampled were baseline, cycle 4 day 1, and cycle 7 day 1. Findings of the study overall: In the expanded peripheral T cells, antigen specificity was never determined. Circulating CD4+ and CD8+ T cells showed clonal expansion by week 6 at 0.1 to 3.0 mg/kg.

The V and J genes are TRBV10-3 and TRBJ1-2; 10 nucleotides match TRBD1. The specimen was CD4+ or CD8+ T cells sorted from blood, collected in a trial of the OX40 agonist ivuxolimab. This clonotype was obtained from an adult with an advanced solid tumor such as melanoma, head and neck, liver or kidney cancer. The CDR3 spells CAIRATGGGDGYTF. The CDR3 DNA reads as TGTGCCATCCGGGCGACAGGGGGCGGGGATGGCTACACCTTC.